The sample holds many counts of the clone carrying this T cell receptor beta chain. Its antigen is not identified. The TCRbeta library incorporated unique molecular identifiers. TCRdb itself ran the PCR reads through MiXCR, one entry per CDR3 protein. The sample consists of 480,000 or so distinct CDR3 sequences, 10% to 13% of them appearing once. These data are taken from a study of T-cell reconstitution after alpha-beta-depleted transplantation in children. Study results and caveats: Two months or so post-transplant, alpha-beta T cells reportedly derived from several hundred expanded graft clones.

With 5 bases removed from V and 5 bases from J, the gap between germline ends came to 13 bases. CDR3 size: 12 residues. From germline, CDR1 is SQVTM and CDR2 ANQGSEA. The sequences come from PBMCs, collected before TCRalphabeta/CD19-depleted stem cell transplant. The receptor comes from a child aged 2-15 years with inherited bone marrow failure, due to receive a stem cell transplant. V gene TRBV29-1 combines with J gene TRBJ2-7; D is perhaps TRBD2 (6 bases). The CDR3 region has the DNA TGCAGCGTTTTCGGGGGACCCGACGAGCAGTACTTC. This gives the protein CSVFGGPDEQYF.